A single T cell receptor beta chain is shown here with its context. This sample stems from a study of T cell changes during pregnancy in multiple sclerosis. V was cut by 1 base and J by 1 base, with 7 bases left in between. Germline V lookup: CDR1 SEHNR, CDR2 FQNEAQ (reference sequence). This CDR3 is built from 14 residues. Assay used: immunoSEQ multiplex PCR; TCRdb lists only in-frame clones, some missing. There are 70,000 or so clones in the sample; around 92% occur only once, and just under 2% lies in the top ten. This clonotype was sampled from a female donor in good health, enrolled as a control in a pregnancy study. The specimen comprised peripheral blood, sampled in the third trimester of pregnancy. The chain joins TRBV7-9 to TRBJ1-1, with a tentative D call TRBD1 (5 bases). The CDR3 here is CASSLGGSNTEAFF. The CDR3 nucleotides are TGTGCCAGCAGCTTAGGGGGCTCGAACACTGAAGCTTTCTTT.